This entry lists 15 T cell receptor beta chains sequenced from one sample in a study of Ad26.COV2.S vaccination and SARS-CoV-2 variants. The repertoire was sequenced with immunoSEQ multiplex PCR; TCRdb's copy has only in-frame clones and lacks some. The sample gives some 270,000 clones, approximately 88% of which show up once; nearly 3% is in the top ten. The treatment: around 19 received Ad26.COV2.S at low or high dose, single or two shots; roughly 5 received placebo; per-sample allocation not given. Sampling happened 63 days after the first vaccine or placebo injection. Material: peripheral blood, obtained in a trial of Ad26.COV2.S vaccine versus placebo. These receptors came from a person aged 18-60 years who received the Ad26.COV2.S COVID-19 vaccine or a placebo.

The chain has TRBV6-6 and TRBJ2-1; 14 bases fit TRBD2. With V trimmed by 5 bases and J by 3 bases, 27 bases remained unmatched. The CDR3 is 24 amino acids. CDR1 and CDR2 from the germline V gene are MNHNY and SVGAGI (reference sequence). The CDR3 DNA sequence: TGTGCCAGCAGTCGGCAGGAGCGGTACCTGGGACTAGCGGGAGTCGGGCTGGACTACAATGAGCAGTTCTTC. Protein product: CASSRQERYLGLAGVGLDYNEQFF.

The rearrangement links TRBV5-1 to TRBJ2-3; 9 bases are shared with TRBD2. The CDR3 covers 16 residues. Germline values: CDR1 SGHRS, CDR2 YFSETQ. The V segment lost 0 bases and the J segment 5 bases; nucleotides outside the gene matches: 7. The CDR3 protein is CASSLASGGRKDTQYF. In nucleotides, the CDR3 is TGCGCCAGCAGCTTGGCCAGCGGGGGGAGGAAAGATACGCAGTATTTT.

V is TRBV24-1 and J is TRBJ2-3, with 7 nucleotides matching TRBD2. Germline V gene sequence: CDR1 KGHDR, CDR2 SFDVKD. The CDR3 spans 17 residues. Germline trimming cut 6 bases from V and 7 bases from J; bases unmatched to any gene: 18. CDR3 protein: CATSHSTSDADRNTQYF. DNA for the CDR3: TGTGCCACCAGTCATTCAACTAGCGACGCCGACCGGAATACGCAGTATTTT.

This clone has just a few counts. The chain has TRBV3-1 (or the pseudogene TRBV3-2) and TRBJ2-7, with a tentative D call TRBD2 (6 bases). The CDR3 spans 15 residues. The V end lost 4 bases, the J end lost 5 bases, and 18 bases lay between the germline ends. Germline V gives CDR1 LGHDT, CDR2 YNNKEL (reference sequence). The CDR3 nucleotides read TGTGCCAGCAGCCTTGGGGCGGAGCGGGTTAACGAGCAGTACTTC. Amino acids: CASSLGAERVNEQYF.

The V gene is TRBV13, the J gene TRBJ2-7; 7 bases are shared with TRBD2. The CDR3 is 15 amino acids. Unmatched junction bases numbered 13, after V lost 5 bases and J lost 6 bases. Germline V gene lookup returns CDR1 PRHDT and CDR2 FYEKMQ (reference sequence). CDR3 region: CASSDRAGEGGEQYV. CDR3 DNA: TGTGCCAGCAGCGACCGGGCGGGAGAGGGAGGCGAGCAGTACGTC.

The rearrangement uses TRBV7-9 and TRBJ2-7; TRBD1 is a possible D gene (5 bases). V was pared by 2 bases and J by 7 bases, with 9 bases between. CDR1 is SEHNR, CDR2 FQNEAQ, per germline (reference sequence). CDR3 length: 12 residues. The CDR3: CASSLQGLEQYV. For the CDR3, the DNA is TGTGCCAGCAGCTTACAGGGCCTAGAGCAGTACGTC.

The chain uses TRBV12-3 or TRBV12-4 and TRBJ1-3; D is perhaps TRBD1 (5 bases). The CDR3 sequence is 11 residues long. V was shortened by 3 bases and J by 9 bases, with 6 bases between the two germline ends. The CDR3 nucleotides are TGTGCCAGCAGTTTGAGGGGCACCATATATTTT. This encodes CASSLRGTIYF.

V and J are TRBV19 and TRBJ1-1; D unresolved. Between the trimmed V and J ends, which lost 3 bases and 0 bases, there was a span of 8 bases. The germline CDR1 and CDR2 sequences are LNHDA and SQIVND (reference sequence). The CDR3 is 14 residues long. CDR3 DNA sequence: TGTGCCAGTAGTATCGGCCCGATGAACACTGAAGCTTTCTTT. Amino acid sequence: CASSIGPMNTEAFF.

This chain connects TRBV29-1 to TRBJ1-5; no firm D call. CDR1 is SQVTM, CDR2 ANQGSEA, per germline. This CDR3 region has 13 residues. V lost 4 bases to trimming and J lost 7 bases, with 14 bases between them. The DNA for the CDR3 is TGCAGCGTTGCCCGGGGATCAGGACAGCCCCAGCATTTT. Translating gives CSVARGSGQPQHF.

CDR3 region: CASSLAPYRGHGYTF. CDR3 coding DNA: TGCGCCAGCAGCTTGGCTCCGTACAGGGGACATGGCTACACCTTC. This chain connects TRBV5-1 to TRBJ1-2; 7 nucleotides agree with TRBD1. The V segment lost 0 bases and the J segment 6 bases; nucleotides outside the gene matches: 8. The germline gives CDR1 SGHRS, CDR2 YFSETQ. The CDR3 runs 15 residues.

The rearrangement joins TRBV7-9 to TRBJ1-5, with D unclear. Germline-derived CDR1 and CDR2 are SEHNR and FQNEAQ (reference sequence). The length of the CDR3 is 14 residues. The V end lost 1 base, the J end lost 1 base, and 5 bases lay between the germline ends. The CDR3 DNA reads as TGTGCCAGCAGCTTAGTTGGGAGCAATCAGCCCCAGCATTTT. This gives the protein CASSLVGSNQPQHF.

This clone appeared a few times. V usage is TRBV11-2 and J usage is TRBJ2-5; 10 bases agree with TRBD2. With V trimmed by 3 bases and J by 1 base, 5 bases remained unmatched. The CDR3 runs 16 residues. The V gene's germline CDR1 is SGHAT and CDR2 FQNNGV. The CDR3 sequence is CASSFSSGGLQETQYF. For the CDR3, the DNA is TGTGCCAGCAGCTTTTCTAGCGGGGGCCTCCAAGAGACCCAGTACTTC.

The chain links TRBV6-1 to TRBJ2-7; D might be TRBD1 (6 bases). The CDR3 has 14 amino acids. V lost 2 bases to trimming and J lost 3 bases, with 11 bases between them. Germline CDR1 and CDR2: MNHNS and SASEGT. CDR3 DNA: TGTGCCAGCAGTGAATTAGTCAGGGGCTACGAGCAGTACTTC. Translating gives CASSELVRGYEQYF.

V gene TRBV2 combines with J gene TRBJ2-1, with D possibly being TRBD2 (5 bases). CDR3 length: 15 amino acids. The germline CDR1 and CDR2 sequences are SNHLY and FYNNEI. V was pared by 10 bases and J by 0 bases, with 16 bases between. In nucleotides, the CDR3 is TGTGCCACCCCTCGCCGGACTGGCTCCTACAATGAGCAGTTCTTC. This encodes CATPRRTGSYNEQFF.

The rearrangement uses TRBV24-1 and TRBJ2-3; 15 bases line up with TRBD2. CDR1 is KGHDR and CDR2 is SFDVKD in the germline V gene. This CDR3 comprises 17 residues. Trimming removed 4 bases from V and 5 bases from J; junction bases left unmatched: 6. The CDR3 nucleotides are TGTGCCACCAGTGAACGGACTAGCGGGAGGGAGAAAGATACGCAGTATTTT. Translating it yields CATSERTSGREKDTQYF.